The clone carrying this T cell receptor beta chain was seen a single time. A junction boundary mismatches the germline segment, possibly from a read error. The data belong to a study of T cell responses to AZD1222 COVID-19 vaccine. The CDR3 runs 13 residues. CDR1 and CDR2 (germline): SSHAT, FNYEAQ (reference sequence). Sequenced by immunoSEQ multiplex PCR; TCRdb stores in-frame clones only, minus some. The table lists about 110,000 clones, roughly 92% of them singletons. The sample consisted of peripheral blood, taken 28 days after the second AZD1222 dose. The sequence came from an adult who received the AZD1222 COVID-19 vaccine. The rearrangement links TRBV7-7 to TRBJ2-5; the D gene could be TRBD1 or TRBD2 (5 bases each). CDR3 sequence: CASSYQGGETQYF. The CDR3 DNA reads TGTGCTAGCAGCTACCAGGGCGGGGAGACCCAGTACTTC.